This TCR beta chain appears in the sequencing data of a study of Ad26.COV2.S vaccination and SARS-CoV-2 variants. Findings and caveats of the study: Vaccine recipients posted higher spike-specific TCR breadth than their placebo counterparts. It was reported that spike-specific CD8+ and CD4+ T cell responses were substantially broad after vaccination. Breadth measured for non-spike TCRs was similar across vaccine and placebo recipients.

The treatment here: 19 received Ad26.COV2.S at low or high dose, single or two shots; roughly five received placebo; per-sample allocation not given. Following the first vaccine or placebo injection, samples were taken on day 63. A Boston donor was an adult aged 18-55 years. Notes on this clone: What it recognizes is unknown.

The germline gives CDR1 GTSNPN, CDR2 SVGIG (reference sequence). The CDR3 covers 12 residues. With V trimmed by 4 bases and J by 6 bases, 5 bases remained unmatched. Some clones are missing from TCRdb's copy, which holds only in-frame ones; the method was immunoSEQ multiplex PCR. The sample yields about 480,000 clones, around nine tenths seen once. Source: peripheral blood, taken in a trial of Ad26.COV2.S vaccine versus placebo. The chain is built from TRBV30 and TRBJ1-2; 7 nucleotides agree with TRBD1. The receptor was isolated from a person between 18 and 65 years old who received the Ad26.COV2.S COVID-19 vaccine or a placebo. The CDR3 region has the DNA TGTGCCTGGAACAGGGGTGGGGATGGCTACACCTTC. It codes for CAWNRGGDGYTF.